This T cell receptor (beta chain) was obtained from a study of radiation and T cells in renal cell carcinoma (dated by TCRdb to 2018 to 2020). Turning to the overall study: Samples were obtained from a clinical trial, in which 15 Gy stereotactic body radiation therapy was delivered to primary renal cell carcinomas and nephrectomy was performed 4 weeks later. In total, 50 to 60 samples underwent TCR beta sequencing: around 26 tumors plus 27 peripheral blood samples. Across all 53 samples, several million unique CDR3 nucleotide sequences encoding about 2.4 million unique CDR3 amino acid sequences were identified. Study-wide conclusions, independent of this receptor: Changes in the blood repertoire were not tracked past 4 weeks after treatment. No pretreatment tumor biopsies were available, so the baseline intratumoral presence of clonotypes could not be determined. In blood, the top tumor clonotypes increased from baseline to 2 weeks after radiation and then shrank by 4 weeks, which suggests a temporary expansion of tumor-resident clones. Effects of radiation dose or scheduling on the TCR repertoire could not be addressed with the single-armed trial design.

Notes on this clone: What this receptor recognizes is not known. Base quality data are lacking; no much larger clone is found one base away.

CDR1 LNHDA and CDR2 SQIVND are derived from the germline V gene (reference sequence). The CDR3 starts with the cysteine, ends with the phenylalanine, and has 15 residues. Left in the record is the CDR3 DNA by itself, 45 bases read in frame from the first base. Unmatched junction bases come to 5, with V trimmed by 3 bases and J by 5 bases. The immunoSEQ kit was used, according to the manufacturer's recommendations, to generate TCR beta libraries from genomic DNA. To prepare the libraries, a first multiplex PCR with proprietary primers was run, followed by a second PCR that added unique barcodes, and a bead cleanup was done after each round. A positive control reaction and a negative control reaction, both provided in the kit, were run with every batch of samples. The final libraries were assessed on an Agilent 4200 TapeStation D1000 ScreenTape, pooled by volume, and quantified by qPCR. Sequencing was performed on an Illumina NextSeq500 using a MidOutput 150-cycle cartridge, with 156 Read1 cycles, 15 Index1 cycles, and the kit custom primers. The pooled library was loaded at 0.75 to 1 pM with a 20% PhiX control spike-in. Concerning the study's data processing: Vendor-processed data were analyzed in R, with a clonotype defined as all T cells sharing the same CDR3 nucleotide sequence. In the clone abundance analyses, frequencies were normalized to the 10,000 most abundant clones in each sample. Before analysis, public T cell clones were removed, and these numbered fewer than five per sample on average. A difference in abundance of at least 32-fold between compartments was used to define tumor-enriched and baseline blood-enriched clonotypes. Clonotypes expanded or contracted between blood time points were identified with a beta-binomial differential abundance model. Tumor-blood repertoire similarity was measured with the Baroni-Urbani and Buser coefficient, and groups were compared using two-tailed Wilcoxon tests in R. This is the immuneACCESS table as TCRdb keeps it, with only in-frame sequences that have V and J called. A part of the clones is gone; compared with another copy, unresolved V genes explain less than half, and the rest is unexplained. V and J calls and clone size are copied from that table; D and trimming were computed from the DNA. This sample comprises roughly 100,000 clones, 86% of them detected only once. 6.5% to 8.5% of the sample is taken by the ten largest.

Taken with the paper, the label for time point translates to: baseline pretreatment blood. The sample's treatment or condition label, in plain terms: 15 Gy SBRT to primary tumor, nephrectomy 4 weeks later. To follow tumor-enriched clonotypes, peripheral blood was collected serially from radiation-treated patients at baseline and again at 2 weeks and 4 weeks after SBRT. Renal cell carcinoma with clear cell pathology was present in all patients. The QIAamp DNA Blood Mini Kit (Qiagen) was used to prepare genomic DNA for TCR sequencing. The analyses included just those samples that passed every quality control check.

The sample in question was blood, obtained from a patient whose treatment included radiotherapy and nephrectomy. The sequence is built from TRBV19 and TRBJ2-3, with 10 junctional bases fitting TRBD2. This sequence originates from a man over 45 with renal cell carcinoma. The bases read TGTGCCAGTAGTATCCAGCGGGGGGGCCGAGATACGCAGTATTTT. Translation gives CASSIQRGGRDTQYF.